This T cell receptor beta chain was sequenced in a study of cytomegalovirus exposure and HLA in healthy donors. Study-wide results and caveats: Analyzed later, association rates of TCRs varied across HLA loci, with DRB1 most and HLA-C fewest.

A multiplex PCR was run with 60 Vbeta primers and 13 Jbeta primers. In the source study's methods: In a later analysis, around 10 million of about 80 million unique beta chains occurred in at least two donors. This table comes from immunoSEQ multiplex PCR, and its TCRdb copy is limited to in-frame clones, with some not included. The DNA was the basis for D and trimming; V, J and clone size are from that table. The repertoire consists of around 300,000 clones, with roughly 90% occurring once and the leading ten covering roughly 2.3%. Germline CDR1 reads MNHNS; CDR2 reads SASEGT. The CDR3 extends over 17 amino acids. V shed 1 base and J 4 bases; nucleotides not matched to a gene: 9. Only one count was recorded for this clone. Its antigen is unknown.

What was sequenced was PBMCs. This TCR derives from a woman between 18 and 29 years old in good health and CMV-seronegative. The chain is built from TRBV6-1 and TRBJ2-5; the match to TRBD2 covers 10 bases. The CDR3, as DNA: TGTGCCAGCAGTGAAGGGGCGGCTAGCGGGGGCATAGAGACCCAGTACTTC. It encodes CASSEGAASGGIETQYF.